These 7 T cell receptor beta chains came from one sample sequenced in a study of T-cell memory formation after mild COVID-19. From the 5' RACE reads, TCRdb called clonotypes with MiXCR, one entry per CDR3 protein. The repertoire includes fewer than 600,000 distinct CDR3 sequences, less than 25% of them detected once, and approximately 8.4% sits in the top ten. Source material: PBMCs or a T cell subset sorted from them (not recorded which). The receptors originated from an adult woman who had mild COVID-19 (a few samples of this study predate the infection). Cell type and time point are not known.

The chain joins TRBV7-8 to TRBJ2-1; 8 bases map to TRBD2. This CDR3 is built from 14 residues. The junction had 7 bases not matched to a gene; V was cut back by 5 bases and J by 7 bases. Germline values: CDR1 SGHVS, CDR2 FQNEAQ. The CDR3 DNA follows: TGTGCCAGCAGCCCGGGACTAGTTGGGAATGAGCAGTTCTTC. Its translation is CASSPGLVGNEQFF.

The chain joins TRBV7-3 to TRBJ1-1; D not resolved. Germline V gene lookup returns CDR1 SGHTA and CDR2 FQGTGA. The V and J ends lost 5 bases and 1 base respectively, with 11 bases between them. The CDR3 is made up of 14 amino acids. The chain's CDR3 is CASSVGQANTEAFF. In nucleotides, the CDR3 is TGTGCCAGCAGCGTTGGCCAAGCGAACACTGAAGCTTTCTTT.

This clonotype was observed many times. This rearrangement joins TRBV9 to TRBJ2-3; unclear D gene. The CDR3 has 13 residues. Deletions cut 0 bases from V and 0 bases from J, with 2 bases between. In germline, CDR1 is SGDLS, CDR2 YYNGEE. The CDR3 region has the DNA TGTGCCAGCAGCGTAGGGAGCACAGATACGCAGTATTTT. Translated, it gives CASSVGSTDTQYF.

The V call is TRBV20-1, the J call TRBJ2-7; TRBD1 agrees at 7 bases. The CDR3 is made up of 13 amino acids. V trimming: 6 bases; J trimming: 5 bases; junction bases outside the gene matches: 10. CDR1 and CDR2 from the germline V gene are DFQATT and SNEGSKA (reference sequence). The CDR3: CSAYTGTENEQYF. The DNA for the CDR3 is TGCAGTGCATACACCGGGACAGAGAACGAGCAGTACTTC.

The chain is built from TRBV4-1 and TRBJ2-6; D not resolved. The CDR3 is 16 amino acids. Trimming removed 1 base from V and 5 bases from J, with 12 bases in between. Germline CDR1 and CDR2: MGHRA and YSYEKL. CDR3 region: CASSQVRSGWANVLTF. In DNA, the CDR3 is TGCGCCAGCAGCCAAGTTAGGTCCGGCTGGGCCAACGTCCTGACTTTC.

In this sample, this clonotype turned up a few times. The J gene is TRBJ2-2, the V gene TRBV9, with 13 bases matching TRBD2. The CDR3 is made up of 15 amino acids. The germline V gene encodes CDR1 SGDLS and CDR2 YYNGEE. The trim removed 4 bases at V and 8 bases at J, leaving 5 bases unmatched. CDR3 DNA: TGTGCCAGCAGCTCCCGACTAGCGGGGGGTGGGGAGCTGTTTTTT. Amino acids: CASSSRLAGGGELFF.

V usage is TRBV19 and J usage is TRBJ1-6, with D unclear. With 2 bases removed from V and 7 bases from J, the gap between germline ends came to 12 bases. The CDR3 covers 15 residues. Germline CDR1 is LNHDA and CDR2 is SQIVND (reference sequence). For the CDR3, the DNA is TGTGCCAGTAGTATAACCGGATTCGAAAATTCACCCCTCCACTTT. Translation gives CASSITGFENSPLHF.